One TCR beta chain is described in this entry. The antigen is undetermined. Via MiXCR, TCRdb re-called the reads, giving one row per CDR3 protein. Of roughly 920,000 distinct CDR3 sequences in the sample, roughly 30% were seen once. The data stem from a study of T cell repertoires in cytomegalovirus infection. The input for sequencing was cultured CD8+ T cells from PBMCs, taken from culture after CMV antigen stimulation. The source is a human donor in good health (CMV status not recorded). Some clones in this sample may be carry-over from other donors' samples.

DNA for the CDR3: TGTGCCAGCAGCCTAGTACCCGTGAGCAAAGGGCCTGAAGCTTTCTTT. Encoded protein: CASSLVPVSKGPEAFF. The gene calls are TRBV6-2 or TRBV6-3 and TRBJ1-1; no clear D gene. CDR1 is MNHEY, CDR2 SVGEGT, per germline. The CDR3 consists of 16 residues. Trimming shortened V by 6 bases and J by 6 bases, and 23 bases separated the two germline ends.